This T cell receptor (beta chain) was retrieved from a study of T cells in Graves' hyperthyroidism and ophthalmopathy. Study findings and constraints: Most clonotypes expanded in the thyroid (above 0.001) were also present in blood.

Stable disease denoted Graves' hyperthyroidism without ophthalmopathy progression within 18 months. On the basis of clinical symptoms, serum thyroxine and TRAb, thyroid ultrasound and orbital computed tomography, diagnoses were made. This clonotype has at least ten counts. As yet, its antigen is unknown. TCR beta CDR3 regions were amplified from RNA. Researchers ran a first-round RT-PCR on the TCR CDR3 using the HTBI primer set. TCRdb used MiXCR to reprocess the multiplex PCR reads, holding one entry per CDR3 protein. The repertoire includes roughly 510,000 distinct CDR3 sequences, less than 25% of them detected once, and around a quarter sits in the top ten. Trimming cost V 5 bases and J 3 bases, with 16 bases left between them. The germline V gene encodes CDR1 LNHDA and CDR2 SQIVND (reference sequence). The CDR3 length is 15 residues.

This rearrangement joins TRBV19 to TRBJ1-2; a possible D gene is TRBD1 (5 bases). Sample: blood. The TCR was taken from a man between 18 and 35 years old with Graves' hyperthyroidism. The CDR3 nucleotides read TGTGCCAGTAGTTTCGGGGGACTGACCGACTATGGCTACACCTTC. It encodes CASSFGGLTDYGYTF.